Listed below are T cell receptor beta chains from one sample, sequenced in a study of blood T cells in healthy people across ages. TCRdb passed the 5' RACE reads through MiXCR, listing each CDR3 protein once. Found here are hundreds of thousands of distinct CDR3 sequences, around 20% of them singletons; the top ten hold approximately 3.7%. The sequenced material came from blood. The receptor set was obtained from a man between 65 and 79 years old in good health. The CDR3 runs from the conserved cysteine through the conserved F or W.

v_gene	j_gene	CDR3aa
TRBV7-9	TRBJ1-1	CASALGGAAFF
TRBV7-2	TRBJ2-3	CASSLVPAGAVDTQYF
TRBV6-5	TRBJ1-6	CASSPKGTGVSPLHF
TRBV27	TRBJ2-7	CASSSRWREFSYEQYF
TRBV5-1	TRBJ1-6	CASSLAQGQGNSPLHF
TRBV6-5	TRBJ2-1	CASSYQGRQFF
TRBV7-3	TRBJ2-5	CASSFAGSETQYF
TRBV5-1	TRBJ1-1	CASTREHPGDTEAFF
TRBV13	TRBJ2-1	CASSSLGTSGNEQFF
TRBV5-1	.	CASSPEAGPYEQYF
TRBV20-1	TRBJ2-1	CSARKPGGTSEQFF
TRBV14	TRBJ2-1	CASSHGGRAKNEQFF
TRBV7-9	TRBJ1-3	CASSLARDSASGNTIYF
TRBV20-1	TRBJ2-3	CSARDVDTQYF
TRBV7-2	TRBJ2-3	CASSLAGTRSPDTQYF
TRBV12-3/TRBV12-4	TRBJ2-6	CASSPSTGTKSPSGANVLTF
TRBV12-5	TRBJ1-1	CASGLYANTEAFF
TRBV11-2	.	CASSLQDRGLLGQFF
TRBV18	TRBJ2-5	CASSPQENRVGTQYF
TRBV14	TRBJ1-1	CASSQMGRGSPEAFF
TRBV12-3/TRBV12-4	TRBJ2-1	CASSLHSGSVNEQFF
TRBV11-2	TRBJ1-2	CASSLEVGWGRGVPNYGYTF
TRBV7-8	TRBJ2-6	CASSSTVPSGRKLGGANVLTF
TRBV10-3	TRBJ2-5	CAISESSQETQYF
TRBV13	TRBJ2-7	CASYHSEGLSSYEQYF
TRBV10-3	TRBJ1-1	CAISPGTGNWNTEAFF
TRBV28	TRBJ2-7	CASSLGLAEYEQYF
TRBV12-3/TRBV12-4	TRBJ1-5	CASSSGEGQPQHF
TRBV24-1	TRBJ2-1	CATSDFATSDYNEQFF
TRBV7-2	TRBJ2-3	CASSFRGTTDTQYF
TRBV5-1	TRBJ1-1	CASSFVGQGSTEAFF
TRBV12-5	.	CASALDRPGRNEQFF
TRBV20-1	TRBJ1-2	CSALLRQGDGYTF
TRBV20-1	TRBJ2-1	CSAWTPEGNEQFF
TRBV21-1	TRBJ2-5	CASSKDSSGRAGETQYF